This T cell receptor beta chain was captured by sequencing in a study of cytomegalovirus exposure and HLA in healthy donors. Points from the study as a whole: Cytomegalovirus association was listed for about 180 TCR beta chains. Most sequenced TCRs were rare (though some public TCRs occurred in many donors). In vitro experiments confirmed that a few CMV-associated chains were specific for CMV antigens.

The V and J ends lost 5 bases and 1 base respectively, with 8 bases between them. Looked up from germline, CDR1 is LNHNV and CDR2 is YYDKDF (reference sequence). The CDR3 runs 14 residues. The donors were part of the approximately 130-subject validation cohort, which stood apart from the approximately 640-subject first cohort. Using immunoSEQ multiplex PCR, the repertoire was profiled, and TCRdb retains in-frame clones only, with some absent. Of about 97,000 clones detected, about 95% appear once; the ten largest clones hold around 0.85%. As regards this clone: Its antigen remains unidentified.

Sequencing was carried out using PBMCs. The chain couples TRBV15 to TRBJ2-2; D remains ambiguous. This TCR derives from a woman aged 18-30 years in good health and CMV-seronegative. CDR3 in DNA: TGTGCCACCAGCGGCCAGCGGAACACCGGGGAGCTGTTTTTT. This encodes CATSGQRNTGELFF. The full variable domain, completed using reference TRBV15 and TRBJ2-2, is DAMVIQNPRYQVTQFGKPVTLSCSQTLNHNVMYWYQQKSSQAPKLLFHYYDKDFNNEADTPDNFQSRRPNTSFCFLDIRSPGLGDTAMYLCATSGQRNTGELFFGEGSRLTVL.